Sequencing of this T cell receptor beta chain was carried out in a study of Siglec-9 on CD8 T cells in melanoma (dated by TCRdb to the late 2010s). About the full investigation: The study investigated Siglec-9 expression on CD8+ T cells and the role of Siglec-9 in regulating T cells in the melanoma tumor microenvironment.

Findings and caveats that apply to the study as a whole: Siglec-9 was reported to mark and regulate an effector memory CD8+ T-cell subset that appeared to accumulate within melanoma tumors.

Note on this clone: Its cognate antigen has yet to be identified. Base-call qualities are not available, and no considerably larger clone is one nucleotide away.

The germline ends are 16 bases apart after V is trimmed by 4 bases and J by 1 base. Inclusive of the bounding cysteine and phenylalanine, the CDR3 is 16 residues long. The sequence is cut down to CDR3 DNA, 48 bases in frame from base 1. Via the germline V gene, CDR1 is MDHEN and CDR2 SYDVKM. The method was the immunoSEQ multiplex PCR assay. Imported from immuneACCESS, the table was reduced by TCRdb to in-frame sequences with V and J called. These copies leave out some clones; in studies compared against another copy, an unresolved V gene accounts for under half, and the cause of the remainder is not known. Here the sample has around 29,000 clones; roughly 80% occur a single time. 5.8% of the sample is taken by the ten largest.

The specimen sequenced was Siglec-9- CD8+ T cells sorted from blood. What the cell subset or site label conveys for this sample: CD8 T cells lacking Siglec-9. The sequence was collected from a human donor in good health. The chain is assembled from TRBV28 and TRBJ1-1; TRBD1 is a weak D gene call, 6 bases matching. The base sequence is TGTGCCAGCAGTTCAATAGGTCACAGGGAGAACACTGAAGCTTTCTTT. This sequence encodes CASSSIGHRENTEAFF.